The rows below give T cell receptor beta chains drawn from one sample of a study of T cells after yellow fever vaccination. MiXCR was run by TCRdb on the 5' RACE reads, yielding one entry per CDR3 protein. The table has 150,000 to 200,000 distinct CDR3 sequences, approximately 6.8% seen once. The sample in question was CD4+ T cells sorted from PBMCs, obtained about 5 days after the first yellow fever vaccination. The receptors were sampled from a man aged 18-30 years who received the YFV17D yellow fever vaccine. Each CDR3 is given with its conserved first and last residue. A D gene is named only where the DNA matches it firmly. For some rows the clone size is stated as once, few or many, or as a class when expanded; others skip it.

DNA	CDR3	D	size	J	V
TGCGCCAGCAGCTTTTGGACAGGGGACACCGGGGAGCTGTTTTTT	CASSFWTGDTGELFF	TRBD1	many	TRBJ2-2	TRBV5-1
TGTGCCAGCTACAGGGCGAACACCGGGGAGCTGTTTTTT	CASYRANTGELFF	-	many	TRBJ2-2	TRBV6-1
TGCAGTGCGAAAGCCGCTAGCGGGGGGGCAGATACGCAGTATTTT	CSAKAASGGADTQYF	TRBD2	-	TRBJ2-3	TRBV20-1
TGCAGCGTGATGAGGGATCCGGGACTGAATGAAAAACTGTTTTTT	CSVMRDPGLNEKLFF	-	many	TRBJ1-4	TRBV29-1
TGCGCCAGCAGCCCCACGGAGACAGGGGCCTATGGCTACACCTTC	CASSPTETGAYGYTF	TRBD1	-	TRBJ1-2	TRBV4-3
TGTGCCAGCAGTCTCGGACATGGGGAGACCCAGTACTTC	CASSLGHGETQYF	-	many	TRBJ2-5	TRBV7-2
TGTGCCAGCAGCTCCTCCCAGGGCGGGTCCTATAATTCACCCCTCCACTTT	CASSSSQGGSYNSPLHF	-	-	TRBJ1-6	TRBV7-9
TGTGCCAGCAGGTCCCAAAGTTGGGGACCCGGGGAGCTGTTTTTT	CASRSQSWGPGELFF	-	-	TRBJ2-2	TRBV6-2/TRBV6-3
TGTGCCAGCACCAAAGAGGCAGGGGGCAGAGGAGCTTTCTTT	CASTKEAGGRGAFF	TRBD1	few	TRBJ1-1	TRBV7-9
TGTGCCAGCACGACGCGACTTCTTAACACCGGGGAGCTGTTTTTT	CASTTRLLNTGELFF	-	many	TRBJ2-2	TRBV12-3/TRBV12-4
TGCAGTGCCAGAGGGGGTGGAGATACGCAGTATTTT	CSARGGGDTQYF	-	-	TRBJ2-3	TRBV20-1
TGTGCCAGCAGTTTATTTTCATTTTCGGGACAGGGTTACAGCGGGGAGCTGTTTTTT	CASSLFSFSGQGYSGELFF	TRBD1	many	TRBJ2-2	TRBV27
TGCGCCAGCAGCTTGGAGACTAGCGGCTACAATGAGCAGTTCTTC	CASSLETSGYNEQFF	TRBD2	many	TRBJ2-1	TRBV5-1
TGCGCCAGCTCGGGACTAGCGGGGGGACCCACAGATACGCAGTATTTT	CASSGLAGGPTDTQYF	TRBD2	many	TRBJ2-3	TRBV5-1
TGCGCCAGCATGCGGGGGGCGATGACTGAAGCTTTCTTT	CASMRGAMTEAFF	-	many	TRBJ1-1	TRBV5-1
TGTGCCAGCAGCTTAGAAAGGGTTGGTCAGCCCCAGCATTTT	CASSLERVGQPQHF	-	many	TRBJ1-5	TRBV7-2
TGTGCCAGCAGCACTCGGACAGGGAGTGGAAACACCATATATTTT	CASSTRTGSGNTIYF	TRBD1	-	TRBJ1-3	TRBV12-3/TRBV12-4
TGTGCCAGCAGAACCGTACCTAACTATGGCTACACCTTC	CASRTVPNYGYTF	-	many	TRBJ1-2	TRBV6-5
TGTGCCAGCAGCTTAGCCGTAGCGGGGGGGCCCTATGAGCAGTTCTTC	CASSLAVAGGPYEQFF	TRBD2	many	TRBJ2-1	TRBV7-2
TGTGCCAGCAGGGACCCTTCCAAAGCGCAGTATTTT	CASRDPSKAQYF	-	many	TRBJ2-3	TRBV6-2/TRBV6-3
TGCGCCAGCAGCCAAGGGGGACAGAGTAACTATGGCTACACCTTC	CASSQGGQSNYGYTF	TRBD1	few	TRBJ1-2	TRBV4-3
TGTGCCAGCAGGGGGGACAGTGGGGTCAATGGCTACACCTTC	CASRGDSGVNGYTF	-	few	TRBJ1-2	TRBV21-1
TGCAGTGCTAGAGATTCGACAGTCAATCAGCCCCAGCATTTT	CSARDSTVNQPQHF	-	-	TRBJ1-5	TRBV20-1
TGTGCCAGCAGCTTGGGACAGGGTGGGGTTAACAATGAGCAGTTCTTC	CASSLGQGGVNNEQFF	TRBD1	-	TRBJ2-1	TRBV5-4
TGTGCCAGCAGGAATACAGGGGGCGGCTATGGCTACACCTTC	CASRNTGGGYGYTF	TRBD1	many	TRBJ1-2	TRBV11-2
TGTGCCAGCAGCTCTACCTTGACAGGGGGCGTTGAAAAACTGTTTTTT	CASSSTLTGGVEKLFF	TRBD1	many	TRBJ1-4	TRBV7-9
TGTGCCAGTAGCAGAAGGGATAGCAATCAGCCCCAGCATTTT	CASSRRDSNQPQHF	-	few	TRBJ1-5	TRBV19
TGTGCCAGCAGCTTAAGTATAGATAACGCTGAGCAGTTCTTC	CASSLSIDNAEQFF	-	many	TRBJ2-1	TRBV7-3
TGTGCCAGCTCACCACCGTACGGGACAGGGCGCGGTAACACTGAAGCTTTCTTT	CASSPPYGTGRGNTEAFF	TRBD1	few	TRBJ1-1	TRBV18
TGTGCCAGCAGTTACTCAGGGACAGGGCCGACTGTGCGGGGTCAGCCCCAGCATTTT	CASSYSGTGPTVRGQPQHF	TRBD1	-	TRBJ1-5	TRBV6-2/TRBV6-3
TGTGCCAGCAGTCGACAGGGTAGCTCTGGAAACACCATATATTTT	CASSRQGSSGNTIYF	TRBD1	many	TRBJ1-3	TRBV7-2
TGTGCCAGCAGTGAACTCTCCCCTCGCAATCAGCCCCAGCATTTT	CASSELSPRNQPQHF	-	-	TRBJ1-5	TRBV2
TGTGCCAGCAGGGGGGTGAGGGAGCAGTTCTTC	CASRGVREQFF	-	many	TRBJ2-1	TRBV6-5
TGTGCCAGCAGGCCGACCGGGACAGAGAACACTGAAGCTTTCTTT	CASRPTGTENTEAFF	TRBD1	-	TRBJ1-1	TRBV6-5
TGTGCCAGCAGCTTTAGGGGACAGGATTTCTATGGCTACACCTTC	CASSFRGQDFYGYTF	TRBD1	many	TRBJ1-2	TRBV5-6
TGTGCCAGCAGCTTATCGGGGGGACCCCTCCACTTT	CASSLSGGPLHF	-	many	TRBJ1-6	TRBV7-6
TGTGCCAGCAGTTACTCGGGATGGAACAGAAACTACGAGCAGTACTTC	CASSYSGWNRNYEQYF	-	many	TRBJ2-7	TRBV6-2/TRBV6-3
TGCGCCAGCAGCTTAACTAGCGGGTTAACCGGGGAGCTGTTTTTT	CASSLTSGLTGELFF	TRBD2	many	TRBJ2-2	TRBV5-1
TGTGCCAGCACCCTAAGCTCTGGAAACACCATATATTTT	CASTLSSGNTIYF	-	many	TRBJ1-3	TRBV12-3/TRBV12-4
TGTGCCAGCAGTGCCTGGGACAGCCGTTACGACTTTGGCGAGCAGTACTTC	CASSAWDSRYDFGEQYF	TRBD1	many	TRBJ2-7	TRBV6-1
TGCGCCAGCAGCCAAGATCTCGGCGGTGAAATAGAGACCCAGTACTTC	CASSQDLGGEIETQYF	-	few	TRBJ2-5	TRBV4-3
TGTGCCACCAGTGATTTACCCGGGACAGGAACAGATACGCAGTATTTT	CATSDLPGTGTDTQYF	TRBD1	many	TRBJ2-3	TRBV24-1
TGTGCCAGCAGCCTAAACGGGGCGGAGGCTTTCTTT	CASSLNGAEAFF	-	many	TRBJ1-1	TRBV7-6
TGCGCCAGCAGCTTGGACTATACAGGGATTAACACCATATATTTT	CASSLDYTGINTIYF	-	-	TRBJ1-3	TRBV5-1
TGCAGTGCTAGTCCCGGGACAGCGTATAGCAATCAGCCCCAGCATTTT	CSASPGTAYSNQPQHF	TRBD1	many	TRBJ1-5	TRBV20-1
TGTGCCAGCCACTATCACGGCGCGAACACCGGGGAGCTGTTTTTT	CASHYHGANTGELFF	-	-	TRBJ2-2	TRBV3-1
TGCGCCAGCAGCCAAGTCTGGGACAGAGATAGGATAAGAGAGACCCAGTACTTC	CASSQVWDRDRIRETQYF	TRBD1	many	TRBJ2-5	TRBV4-1
TGTGCCAGCAGCTTAGATGGACCGAACACCGGGGAGCTGTTTTTT	CASSLDGPNTGELFF	-	many	TRBJ2-2	TRBV7-7
TGTGCCATCTCCAAGGGACAGGGGGGCACAGATACGCAGTATTTT	CAISKGQGGTDTQYF	TRBD1	few	TRBJ2-3	TRBV10-3
TGTGCCAGCGCCGGTTTGATGAACACTGAAGCTTTCTTT	CASAGLMNTEAFF	-	-	TRBJ1-1	TRBV28
TGTGCCAGCAGAACGGTCGGCGCCTTCAGGACCCAGTACTTC	CASRTVGAFRTQYF	-	many	TRBJ2-5	TRBV12-3/TRBV12-4
TGTGCCAGCAGCCAAGATCTTTCGGGGGCGCTTAACTATGGCTACACCTTC	CASSQDLSGALNYGYTF	-	many	TRBJ1-2	TRBV4-2
TGTGCCAGCAGCCCCGGACAGGGGAGGACTGAAGCTTTCTTT	CASSPGQGRTEAFF	TRBD1	few	TRBJ1-1	TRBV7-2
TGCGCCAGCAGCGGGACAGGGGCCGGCGGGGAGCTGTTTTTT	CASSGTGAGGELFF	TRBD1	-	TRBJ2-2	TRBV5-1
TGTGCCAGCAGACGGGGGGCGAGCGGGTGGGGGGAGACCCAGTACTTC	CASRRGASGWGETQYF	-	few	TRBJ2-5	TRBV6-5
TGCGCCAGCAGCCCGACAGGACTACCAGATACGCAGTATTTT	CASSPTGLPDTQYF	-	-	TRBJ2-3	TRBV5-1
TGTGCCACCAGCAGATTTACCGGCACCGTGTCCGAAGCTTTCTTT	CATSRFTGTVSEAFF	-	many	TRBJ1-1	TRBV15
TGTGCTAGTGGTTCCCGACCCCTGGAAGAGACCCAGTACTTC	CASGSRPLEETQYF	-	many	TRBJ2-5	TRBV12-5
TGCGCCAGCAGCCAAGATCGCCCAGCGGGGGGCTTACTTAGCTCCTACAATGAGCAGTTCTTC	CASSQDRPAGGLLSSYNEQFF	TRBD2	many	TRBJ2-1	TRBV4-1
TGTGCCAGCAGTGAATTTAATGGGGCGGGGGATCCCTACGAGCAGTACTTC	CASSEFNGAGDPYEQYF	TRBD2	-	TRBJ2-7	TRBV25-1